This T cell receptor beta chain derives from a study of beta chain features in type 1 diabetes. The CDR3 runs 16 residues. Germline CDR1 reads MNHEY; CDR2 reads SVGAGI. With 4 bases clipped from V and 5 bases from J, the junction kept 10 bases outside the gene matches. Whole-study results and caveats: Overrepresentation of cells with high TCR expression could result from cDNA sequencing. Type 1 diabetes patients showed fewer insertions and more deletions at VDJ junctions.

About this clone: Antigen: not known.

The study reverse transcribed the entire isolated RNA, so it sequenced expressed TCRB transcripts. Roughly 3.6 million reads were obtained on average from naive, central memory and regulatory T cell samples. The data were produced by immunoSEQ multiplex PCR, yet TCRdb's version contains in-frame clones alone and is incomplete. The sample lists about 620,000 clones; roughly 15% were seen once. The receptor was derived from a man in his late teens or twenties in good health. Material: naive CD4+ T cells from blood. This chain uses TRBV6-5 with TRBJ2-2; TRBD1 aligns across 7 bases. This CDR3 is CASSSDLTGRTGELFF. In DNA form, the CDR3 reads TGTGCCAGCAGTTCCGACCTGACAGGGCGAACCGGGGAGCTGTTTTTT.